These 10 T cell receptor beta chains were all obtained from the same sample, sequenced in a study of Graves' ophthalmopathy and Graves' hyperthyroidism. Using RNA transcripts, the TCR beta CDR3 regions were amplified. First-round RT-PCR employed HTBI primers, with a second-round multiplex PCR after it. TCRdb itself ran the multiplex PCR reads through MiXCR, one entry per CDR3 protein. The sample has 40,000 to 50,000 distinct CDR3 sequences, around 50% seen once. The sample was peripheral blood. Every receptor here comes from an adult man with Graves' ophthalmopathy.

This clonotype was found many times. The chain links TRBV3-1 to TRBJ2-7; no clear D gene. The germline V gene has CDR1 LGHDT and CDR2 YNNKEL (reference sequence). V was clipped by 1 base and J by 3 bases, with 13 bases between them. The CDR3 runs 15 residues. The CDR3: CASSQAVDDLYEQYF. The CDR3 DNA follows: TGTGCCAGCAGCCAAGCAGTCGACGACCTCTACGAGCAGTACTTC.

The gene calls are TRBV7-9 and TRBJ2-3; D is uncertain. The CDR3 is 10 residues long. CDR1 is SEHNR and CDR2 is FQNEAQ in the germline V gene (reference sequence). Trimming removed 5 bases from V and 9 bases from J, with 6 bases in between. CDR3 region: CASSPGTQYF. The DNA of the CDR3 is TGTGCCAGCAGCCCCGGGACGCAGTATTTT.

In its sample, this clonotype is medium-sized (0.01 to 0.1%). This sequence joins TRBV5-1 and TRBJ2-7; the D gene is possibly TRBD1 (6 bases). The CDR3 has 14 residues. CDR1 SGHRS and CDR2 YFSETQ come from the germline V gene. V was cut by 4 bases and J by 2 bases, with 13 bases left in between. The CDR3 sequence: CASSTNQGTYEQYF. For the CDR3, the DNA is TGCGCCAGCAGCACCAATCAGGGGACCTACGAGCAGTACTTC.

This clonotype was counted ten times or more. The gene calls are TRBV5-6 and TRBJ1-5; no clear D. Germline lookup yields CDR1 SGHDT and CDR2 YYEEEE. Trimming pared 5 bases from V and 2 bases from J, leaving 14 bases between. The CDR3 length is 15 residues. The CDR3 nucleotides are TGTGCCAGCAGTTTTCGGGGTTCGGGCAATCAGCCCCAGCATTTT. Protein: CASSFRGSGNQPQHF.

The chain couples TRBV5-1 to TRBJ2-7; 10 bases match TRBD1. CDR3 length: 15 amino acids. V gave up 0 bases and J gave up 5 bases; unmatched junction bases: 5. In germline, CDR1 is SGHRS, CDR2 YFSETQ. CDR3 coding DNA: TGCGCCAGCAGCTTGGCGGACAGGGGGACCAACGAGCAGTACTTC. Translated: CASSLADRGTNEQYF.

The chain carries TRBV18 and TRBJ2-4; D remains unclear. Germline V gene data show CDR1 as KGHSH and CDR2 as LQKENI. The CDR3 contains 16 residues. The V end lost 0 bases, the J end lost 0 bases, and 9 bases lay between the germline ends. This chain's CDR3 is CASSPPDRKAKNIQYF. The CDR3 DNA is TGTGCCAGCTCACCACCGGATAGAAAAGCCAAAAACATTCAGTACTTC.

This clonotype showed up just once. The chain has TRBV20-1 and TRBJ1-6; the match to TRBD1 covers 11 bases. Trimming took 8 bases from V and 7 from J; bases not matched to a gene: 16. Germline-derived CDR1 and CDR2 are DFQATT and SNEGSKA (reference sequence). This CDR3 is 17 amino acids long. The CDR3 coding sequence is TGCAGTACAAAGGGGACAGGGGGACGGGTGCGGAATTCACCCCTCCACTTT. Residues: CSTKGTGGRVRNSPLHF.

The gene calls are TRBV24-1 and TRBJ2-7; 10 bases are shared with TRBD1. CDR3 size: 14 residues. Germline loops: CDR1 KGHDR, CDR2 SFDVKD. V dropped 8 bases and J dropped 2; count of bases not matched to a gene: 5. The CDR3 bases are TGTGCCACCACTGGGACAGGGGTCCCCTACGAGCAGTACTTC. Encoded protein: CATTGTGVPYEQYF.

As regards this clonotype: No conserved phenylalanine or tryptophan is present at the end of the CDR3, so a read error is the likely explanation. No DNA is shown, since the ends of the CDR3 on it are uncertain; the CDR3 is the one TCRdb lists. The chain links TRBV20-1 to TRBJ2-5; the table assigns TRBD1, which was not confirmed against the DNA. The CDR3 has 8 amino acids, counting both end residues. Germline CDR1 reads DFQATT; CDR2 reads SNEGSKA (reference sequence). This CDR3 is CSARDPTG.

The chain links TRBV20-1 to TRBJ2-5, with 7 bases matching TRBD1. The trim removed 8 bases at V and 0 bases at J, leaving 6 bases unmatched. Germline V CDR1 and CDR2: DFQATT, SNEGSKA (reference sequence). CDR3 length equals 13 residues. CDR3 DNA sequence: TGCAGTACTTCCGGGACAGACCAAGAGACCCAGTACTTC. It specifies CSTSGTDQETQYF.